This T cell receptor (beta chain) was sequenced in a study of T cell responses to AZD1222 COVID-19 vaccine. General study points: None of the repertoires were sampled until the peak T cell response had passed.

The germline V and J ends were trimmed by 3 bases and 2 bases, with 2 bases remaining between them. The CDR3 loop spans 12 amino acids. Germline-derived CDR1 and CDR2 are ENHRY and SYGVKD. The repertoire was sequenced with immunoSEQ multiplex PCR; TCRdb's copy has only in-frame clones and lacks some. Of 100,000 to 150,000 clones in the sample, roughly nine tenths were seen once. Regarding this clone: Its antigen is undetermined.

Sequences were derived from peripheral blood, sampled on day 0 of AZD1222 vaccination. The gene calls are TRBV10-3 and TRBJ1-5; D uncertain. This sequence originates from an adult in good health. In nucleotides, the CDR3 is TGTGCCATCAGTGATGGCAATCAGCCCCAGCATTTT. Translation: CAISDGNQPQHF.